The subject of this entry is one T cell receptor (beta chain). This sample is drawn from a study of T cells in Graves' hyperthyroidism and ophthalmopathy. RNA transcripts gave rise to amplified TCR beta CDR3 regions. The TCR CDR3 was amplified in a first-round RT-PCR using the HTBI primer set. MiXCR, applied by TCRdb to the multiplex PCR reads, yields one record per CDR3 protein. The sample lists over 700,000 distinct CDR3 sequences, about 38% occurring once. Per the germline V gene, CDR1 is MGHRA and CDR2 is YSYEKL. CDR3 length: 15 amino acids. Trimming at V came to 1 base and at J to 5 bases, leaving 8 bases not matched to a gene.

The clonotype comes from a man aged 18 to 29 with Graves' hyperthyroidism. Sample: blood. The chain links TRBV4-1 to TRBJ2-7, with 7 bases fitting TRBD2. The CDR3 nucleotides are TGCGCCAGCAGCCAAGTCCAGGGAGGGGTGGACGAGCAGTACTTC. The encoded protein is CASSQVQGGVDEQYF.